This T cell receptor beta chain was observed in a study of cytomegalovirus exposure and HLA in healthy donors. Germline V CDR1 and CDR2: SEHNR, FQNEAQ (reference sequence). V was pared by 3 bases and J by 6 bases, with 5 bases of the junction left unmatched. The CDR3 length is 15 residues. A multiplex PCR was run with 60 Vbeta primers and 13 Jbeta primers. Generated by immunoSEQ multiplex PCR, the TCRdb table keeps only in-frame clones and is missing some. This table has 100,000 or so clones, approximately 75% appearing once. This chain uses TRBV7-9 with TRBJ1-4; 9 bases match TRBD1. Sequenced material: PBMCs. The sequence derives from a woman aged 40 to 55 in good health and CMV-seronegative. The CDR3 nucleotides are TGTGCCAGCAGCTTTGAAGGACAGGGGTATGAAAAACTGTTTTTT. Protein: CASSFEGQGYEKLFF. Supplemented by reference TRBV7-9 and TRBJ1-4, the full variable domain reads DTGVSQNPRHKITKRGQNVTFRCDPISEHNRLYWYRQTLGQGPEFLTYFQNEAQLEKSRLLSDRFSAERPKGSFSTLEIQRTEQGDSAMYLCASSFEGQGYEKLFFGSGTQLSVL.